Listed below are T cell receptor beta chains from one sample, sequenced in a study of CD8 T cells in ankylosing spondylitis. From the 5' RACE reads, TCRdb called clonotypes with MiXCR, one entry per CDR3 protein. Of a few hundred thousand distinct CDR3 sequences listed, over 15% are singletons. Source material: blood, either unsorted or a sorted T cell fraction (not recorded which). The origin of the receptors is a male donor with ankylosing spondylitis or in good health (not recorded which). Each CDR3 is given with its conserved first and last residue. D genes are given only for firm matches. Expanded clones are given a class, and other clones once, few, many or no size at all.

cdr3_length,v_call,d_call,clone_size,j_call,cdr3_nt,cdr3_aa
17,TRBV27,TRBD2,NA,TRBJ2-7,TGTGCCAGCAGTTTCCTCACGACTAGCGGGAGTATTCACGAGCAGTACTTC,CASSFLTTSGSIHEQYF
17,TRBV7-9,NA,NA,TRBJ1-2,TGTGCCAGCAGCTTAAGTCACGCCGGCCAACTTTGGTACGGCTACACCTTC,CASSLSHAGQLWYGYTF
14,TRBV29-1,NA,NA,TRBJ2-4,TGCAGCGTGCCTGGGTCTCAGGCCGCGGGCATTCAGTACTTC,CSVPGSQAAGIQYF
15,TRBV7-3,NA,many,TRBJ2-7,TGTGCCAGCAGCTTAGTAGCAGGCGGGACCTACGAGCAGTACTTC,CASSLVAGGTYEQYF
16,TRBV7-9,NA,NA,TRBJ2-1,TGTGCCAGCAGCCCTAGACAGACGAGCTCCTACAATGAGCAGTTCTTC,CASSPRQTSSYNEQFF
19,TRBV12-3/TRBV12-4,TRBD2,few,TRBJ2-7,TGTGCCAGCTCCCGTGGTTGGAAGCCCCTAGCGGGAGGGGCCTACGAGCAGTACTTC,CASSRGWKPLAGGAYEQYF
15,TRBV11-2,TRBD1,many,TRBJ2-5,TGTGCCAGCAGCTCCCGGGACAGGGGACAAGAGACCCAGTACTTC,CASSSRDRGQETQYF
14,TRBV29-1,NA,NA,TRBJ2-5,TGCAGCGTTGAAGGGGCGGGGGCAGTGAAGACCCAGTACTTC,CSVEGAGAVKTQYF
15,TRBV2,TRBD1,NA,TRBJ2-1,TGTGCCAGCAGGGAATCGGGACAGGGCTACAATGAGCAGTTCTTC,CASRESGQGYNEQFF
13,TRBV6-1,TRBD2,many,TRBJ2-1,TGTGCCAGCAGCCTGGGACTATCGTTTGAGCAGTTCTTC,CASSLGLSFEQFF
14,TRBV7-9,TRBD2,many,TRBJ2-1,TGTGCCATCCACCCGGGACTACTCTACAATGAGCAGTTCTTC,CAIHPGLLYNEQFF
16,TRBV7-8,TRBD2,NA,TRBJ2-2,TGTGCCAGCAGCCTTATACGGGGGGGGATTACCGGGGAGCTGTTTTTT,CASSLIRGGITGELFF
18,TRBV5-1,NA,many,TRBJ2-1,TGCGCCAGCAGCTTGGAGGGAAGAGGTTGGGGGAGAGACAATGAGCAGTTCTTC,CASSLEGRGWGRDNEQFF
13,TRBV7-2,NA,few,TRBJ1-4,TGTGCCAGCAGCTTATGGGGAAATGAAAAACTGTTTTTT,CASSLWGNEKLFF
14,TRBV7-9,NA,NA,TRBJ1-1,TGTGCCAGCAGCCCCAACATGGGGGGCACTGAAGCTTTCTTT,CASSPNMGGTEAFF
15,TRBV7-6,NA,many,TRBJ1-4,TGTGCCAGCAGCTTAATCAAGGCAACTAATGAAAAACTGTTTTTT,CASSLIKATNEKLFF
13,TRBV7-9,NA,few,TRBJ2-3,TGTGCCAGCAGCGGTCAATACACAGATACGCAGTATTTT,CASSGQYTDTQYF
15,TRBV27,TRBD2,many,TRBJ2-2,TGTGCCAGCAGTTGGACTAGCGAAAACACCGGGGAGCTGTTTTTT,CASSWTSENTGELFF
15,TRBV12-3/TRBV12-4,NA,NA,TRBJ1-1,TGTGCCAGCAGTTTTGGGGGGGGCCTGAACACTGAAGCTTTCTTT,CASSFGGGLNTEAFF
17,TRBV7-2,TRBD2,few,TRBJ2-5,TGTGCCAGCAGCTTGCCGCTATGGACTAGCGGGAAAGAGACCCAGTACTTC,CASSLPLWTSGKETQYF
13,TRBV4-1,NA,NA,TRBJ2-7,TGCGCCAGCAGCCAAGAACCCGGATACGAGCAGTACTTC,CASSQEPGYEQYF
15,TRBV18,TRBD1,few,TRBJ1-2,TGTGCCAGCTCAGGATACAGGGGGCGCGTCTATGGCTACACCTTC,CASSGYRGRVYGYTF
19,TRBV5-1,TRBD2,NA,TRBJ2-3,TGCGCCAGCAGCCCAAAGGGACTAGCGGAAGAAACTAGCACAGATACGCAGTATTTT,CASSPKGLAEETSTDTQYF